Listed here are 18 T cell receptor beta chains from one sample, sequenced in a study of cytomegalovirus exposure and HLA in healthy donors. A multiplex PCR was run with 60 Vbeta primers and 13 Jbeta primers. Using immunoSEQ multiplex PCR, the repertoire was profiled, and TCRdb retains in-frame clones only, with some absent. This sample's table has around 71,000 clones. Sequenced: PBMCs. The receptors were sampled from a woman aged 25-40 years in good health and CMV-seronegative.

This chain joins TRBV7-3 and TRBJ2-1, with a possible D match to TRBD2 (7 bases). Trimming pared 8 bases from V and 2 bases from J, leaving 16 bases between. The germline V gene has CDR1 SGHTA and CDR2 FQGTGA. The CDR3 contains 15 residues. The CDR3 nucleotides are TGTGCCAGCGCTGGGGGGGCAGGACCCTACAATGAGCAGTTCTTC. Amino acids: CASAGGAGPYNEQFF.

CDR3 sequence reads: CASSESADRLGGYTF. CDR3 in DNA: TGTGCCAGCAGTGAGAGCGCTGACCGGTTGGGTGGCTACACCTTC. This chain joins TRBV6-1 and TRBJ1-2; D is unresolved. The CDR3 contains 15 residues. Germline CDR1 MNHNS, CDR2 SASEGT. Trimming removed 3 bases from V and 7 bases from J, with 18 bases in between.

The genes are TRBV2 and TRBJ2-5, with TRBD2 as a possible D gene (5 bases). The germline gives CDR1 SNHLY, CDR2 FYNNEI. V lost 6 bases and J 5 bases, leaving 10 bases between the germline ends. The CDR3 runs 12 residues. This chain's CDR3 is CASRRAWETQYF. DNA of the CDR3: TGTGCCAGCAGGAGGGCGTGGGAGACCCAGTACTTC. The variable domain in full, completed from reference TRBV2 and TRBJ2-5, reads EPEVTQTPSHQVTQMGQEVILRCVPISNHLYFYWYRQILGQKVEFLVSFYNNEISEKSEIFDDQFSVERPDGSNFTLKIRSTKLEDSAMYFCASRRAWETQYFGPGTRLLVL.

V gene TRBV9 combines with J gene TRBJ2-5, with 8 bases identical to TRBD2. Germline-derived CDR1 and CDR2 are SGDLS and YYNGEE. CDR3 length: 16 amino acids. Trimming at V came to 3 bases and at J to 5 bases, leaving 12 bases not matched to a gene. The CDR3 nucleotides are TGTGCCAGCAGCGCCCGATACACCGGGACTAGGGAGACCCAGTACTTC. Amino acid sequence: CASSARYTGTRETQYF.

V is TRBV18 and J is TRBJ2-2; no firm D call. This CDR3 is built from 15 residues. Per germline, CDR1 KGHSH and CDR2 LQKENI. The V and J ends lost 3 bases and 1 base respectively, with 9 bases between them. The DNA for the CDR3 is TGTGCCAGCTCACCGCCCAGTCGGAACACCGGGGAGCTGTTTTTT. Its protein is CASSPPSRNTGELFF.

The chain combines TRBV30 with TRBJ1-2, with a possible D match to TRBD1 (5 bases). CDR3 size: 12 residues. CDR1 is GTSNPN and CDR2 is SVGIG in the germline V gene (reference sequence). Trimming pared 8 bases from V and 4 bases from J, leaving 14 bases between. Here the CDR3 reads CAGDGGGYGYTF. DNA of the CDR3: TGTGCCGGGGACGGGGGTGGCTATGGCTACACCTTC.

The CDR3 DNA follows: TGTGCCAGCAGCGTGTATAGCAATCAGCCCCAGCATTTT. Its translation is CASSVYSNQPQHF. The rearrangement uses TRBV7-2 and TRBJ1-5; D gene unclear. V dropped 5 bases and J dropped 0 bases, with 5 bases sitting between them. This CDR3 is 13 amino acids long. The germline V gene encodes CDR1 SGHTA and CDR2 FQGNSA. The complete variable domain, with remaining parts taken from reference TRBV7-2 and TRBJ1-5, reads GAGVSQSPSNKVTEKGKDVELRCDPISGHTALYWYRQSLGQGLEFLIYFQGNSAPDKSGLPSDRFSAERTGGSVSTLTIQRTQQEDSAVYLCASSVYSNQPQHFGDGTRLSIL.

On this clone itself: A read error may produce the germline difference seen at one junction end. CDR3 bases: TGCGCCAGCAGCGTTCAGCCCGGGACTAGCGGGGGCGTTGCAGATAAGCAGTATTTT. Translated, it gives CASSVQPGTSGGVADKQYF. The chain combines TRBV5-1 with TRBJ2-3, with 14 bases identical to TRBD2. CDR3 length: 19 residues. Germline lookup yields CDR1 SGHRS and CDR2 YFSETQ.

The V call is TRBV11-3, the J call TRBJ2-6; D is perhaps TRBD1 (6 bases). This CDR3 spans 18 amino acids. The V end was cut by 5 bases, the J end by 0 bases, with 17 bases between. From germline, CDR1 is SGHNT and CDR2 YENEEA. The CDR3 sequence: CASSPRRGSPSGANVLTF. CDR3 DNA: TGTGCCAGCAGCCCTCGTAGGGGGAGCCCCTCTGGGGCCAACGTCCTGACTTTC.

The J gene is TRBJ2-7, the V gene TRBV7-9, with 7 positions matching TRBD1. Trimming took 1 base from V and 3 from J; bases not matched to a gene: 6. CDR1 is SEHNR and CDR2 is FQNEAQ in the germline V gene (reference sequence). The CDR3 runs 15 residues. The CDR3 DNA sequence: TGTGCCAGCAGCTTAGGGACAGGCGGTTTCTACGAGCAGTACTTC. Its protein product is CASSLGTGGFYEQYF.

This chain uses TRBV19 with TRBJ2-2; 10 bases align to TRBD2. Germline CDR1 is LNHDA and CDR2 is SQIVND (reference sequence). The CDR3 has 15 residues. V dropped 2 bases and J dropped 6; count of bases not matched to a gene: 3. The CDR3 DNA sequence: TGTGCCAGTAGTATACTAGCGGGGGCCGCCGGGGAGCTGTTTTTT. It specifies CASSILAGAAGELFF.

The chain uses TRBV29-1 and TRBJ1-4; D is undetermined. Germline V CDR1 and CDR2: SQVTM, ANQGSEA. The CDR3 length is 12 residues. V was shortened by 4 bases and J by 8 bases, with 11 bases between the two germline ends. As DNA, the CDR3 is TGCAGCGTTGGGGAGTTGGGGGAAAAACTGTTTTTT. It specifies CSVGELGEKLFF.

The chain links TRBV28 to TRBJ2-7, with 8 bases lining up with TRBD2. The length of the CDR3 is 16 residues. CDR1 and CDR2 from the germline V gene are MDHEN and SYDVKM. The J segment lost 3 bases and the V segment lost 1 base, leaving 8 bases of the junction unmatched. CDR3 sequence reads: CASSLLDGRGDYEQYF. The CDR3 DNA sequence: TGTGCCAGCAGTTTATTAGACGGGAGGGGGGACTACGAGCAGTACTTC.

The chain has TRBV5-8 and TRBJ2-5, with TRBD1 as a possible D gene (6 bases). Germline CDR1 and CDR2: SGHTS and YDEGEE. V gave up 5 bases and J gave up 2 bases, with 10 bases separating them. The length of the CDR3 is 13 residues. The CDR3 protein is CASRLGAQETQYF. CDR3 coding DNA: TGTGCCAGCAGACTGGGGGCACAAGAGACCCAGTACTTC.

This rearrangement joins TRBV9 to TRBJ2-7; TRBD1 matches at 10 bases. Trimming cost V 3 bases and J 2 bases; bases outside gene matches: 8. This CDR3 has 16 amino acids. From germline, CDR1 is SGDLS and CDR2 YYNGEE. CDR3 region: CASSGRPGQGAYEQYF. The CDR3 bases are TGTGCCAGCAGCGGACGCCCCGGACAGGGGGCCTACGAGCAGTACTTC.

The chain carries TRBV7-2 and TRBJ2-3, with D unresolved. V was cut by 2 bases and J by 4 bases, with 7 bases left in between. This CDR3 comprises 13 residues. Germline V gives CDR1 SGHTA, CDR2 FQGNSA. The CDR3 reads CASSLRSSDTQYF. The CDR3 DNA reads TGTGCCAGCAGCTTACGGTCCTCAGATACGCAGTATTTT.

The chain couples TRBV9 to TRBJ1-1, with D perhaps matching TRBD1 (5 bases). The CDR3 sequence is 13 residues long. CDR1 and CDR2 (germline): SGDLS, YYNGEE. The V end lost 2 bases, the J end lost 4 bases, and 9 bases lay between the germline ends. The DNA for the CDR3 is TGTGCCAGCAGCGTGGGGAGGGGCACTGAAGCTTTCTTT. Translation: CASSVGRGTEAFF.

The chain is built from TRBV18 and TRBJ1-5; TRBD1 matches 9 bases. Germline CDR1 KGHSH, CDR2 LQKENI. The CDR3 is 16 residues long. The V gene end was trimmed by 2 bases and the J gene end by 6 bases; junction bases not matched to a gene: 8. CDR3 nucleotides: TGTGCCAGCTCACCAGAGGGGACAGGGCAGGGTCAGCCCCAGCATTTT. It translates to CASSPEGTGQGQPQHF.